The 18 T cell receptor beta chains in this list originate from one sample, sequenced in a study of blood T cell repertoires in COVID-19. Here immunoSEQ multiplex PCR was the method, and the copy in TCRdb shows in-frame clones only, minus some. The table records about 160,000 clones, over 90% of them present only once. The sample consisted of peripheral blood. These receptors were taken from a woman aged 60-70 years with COVID-19, enrolled during active disease.

The chain joins TRBV27 to TRBJ1-5; TRBD1 agrees at 8 bases. CDR1 is MNHEY, CDR2 SMNVEV, per germline (reference sequence). Trimming at V came to 3 bases and at J to 8 bases, leaving 9 bases not matched to a gene. CDR3 size: 15 residues. Here the CDR3 reads CASSFGRGLLKPQHF. As DNA, the CDR3 is TGTGCCAGCAGTTTCGGCAGGGGGCTGCTTAAGCCCCAGCATTTT.

The V call is TRBV27, the J call TRBJ1-2; no reliable D call. V dropped 0 bases and J dropped 5 bases, with 7 bases sitting between them. From germline, CDR1 is MNHEY and CDR2 SMNVEV (reference sequence). CDR3 length equals 13 residues. CDR3 in amino acids: CASSLSGVYGYTF. The CDR3 bases are TGTGCCAGCAGTTTATCCGGGGTGTATGGCTACACCTTC.

The chain recombines TRBV5-4 with TRBJ1-2, with D possibly being TRBD1 (5 bases). The CDR3 covers 14 residues. Germline V gene data show CDR1 as SGHNT and CDR2 as YYREEE (reference sequence). V was clipped by 4 bases and J by 4 bases, with 14 bases between them. DNA for the CDR3: TGTGCCAGCAGCCGGGGGGGGGACCTCTATGGCTACACCTTC. Its protein is CASSRGGDLYGYTF. The variable domain in full, with the rest retrieved from reference TRBV5-4 and TRBJ1-2, is ETGVTQSPTHLIKTRGQQVTLRCSSQSGHNTVSWYQQALGQGPQFIFQYYREEENGRGNFPPRFSGLQFPNYSSELNVNALELDDSALYLCASSRGGDLYGYTFGSGTRLTVV.

V is TRBV3-1 (or the pseudogene TRBV3-2) and J is TRBJ1-5; TRBD1 matches at 8 bases. The V segment lost 4 bases and the J segment 4 bases; nucleotides outside the gene matches: 3. Germline V gives CDR1 LGHDT, CDR2 YNNKEL (reference sequence). CDR3 length: 14 residues. CDR3 sequence reads: CASSPGQGNQPQHF. As DNA, the CDR3 is TGTGCCAGCAGCCCCGGACAGGGAAATCAGCCCCAGCATTTT.

The chain employs TRBV18 and TRBJ1-1, with 7 bases fitting TRBD1. The J segment lost 3 bases and the V segment lost 3 bases, leaving 1 base of the junction unmatched. CDR1 is KGHSH and CDR2 is LQKENI in the germline V gene. CDR3 length equals 13 residues. The CDR3 protein is CASSPGTDTEAFF. DNA of the CDR3: TGTGCCAGCTCACCCGGGACAGACACTGAAGCTTTCTTT.

This chain joins TRBV2 and TRBJ1-5, with D perhaps TRBD1 (5 bases). The germline gives CDR1 SNHLY, CDR2 FYNNEI. The CDR3 length is 15 residues. V was clipped by 4 bases and J by 0 bases, with 10 bases between them. The CDR3 DNA reads TGTGCCAGCAGTGTCGGGGGGATTAGCAATCAGCCCCAGCATTTT. Encoded protein: CASSVGGISNQPQHF. The whole variable domain, filled in from reference TRBV2 and TRBJ1-5, reads EPEVTQTPSHQVTQMGQEVILRCVPISNHLYFYWYRQILGQKVEFLVSFYNNEISEKSEIFDDQFSVERPDGSNFTLKIRSTKLEDSAMYFCASSVGGISNQPQHFGDGTRLSIL.

The rearrangement uses TRBV19 and TRBJ2-5; TRBD2 might be the D (7 bases). Trimming removed 4 bases from V and 5 bases from J, with 14 bases in between. The germline V gene has CDR1 LNHDA and CDR2 SQIVND (reference sequence). This CDR3 is built from 14 residues. Written as DNA, the CDR3 is TGTGCCAGTAGTAAGTCGGGGGGCGTGGAGACCCAGTACTTC. This sequence encodes CASSKSGGVETQYF.

This chain links TRBV18 with TRBJ2-7; 9 positions agree with TRBD1. V lost 3 bases and J lost 6; bases outside the gene matches: 12. The CDR3 contains 16 residues. Germline V CDR1 and CDR2: KGHSH, LQKENI. This CDR3 reads CASSPGQGTTFIEQYF. The CDR3 DNA reads as TGTGCCAGCTCACCGGGACAGGGAACCACCTTCATCGAGCAGTACTTC. The full variable domain, completed using reference TRBV18 and TRBJ2-7, is NAGVMQNPRHLVRRRGQEARLRCSPMKGHSHVYWYRQLPEEGLKFMVYLQKENIIDESGMPKERFSAEFPKEGPSILRIQQVVRGDSAAYFCASSPGQGTTFIEQYFGPGTRLTVT.

The chain uses TRBV30 and TRBJ2-7; 7 nucleotides agree with TRBD1. The CDR3 spans 14 residues. The trim removed 0 bases at V and 3 bases at J, leaving 5 bases unmatched. From germline, CDR1 is GTSNPN and CDR2 SVGIG (reference sequence). As DNA, the CDR3 is TGTGCCTGGAGTGTAAGGGACAGAATCTACGAGCAGTACTTC. Translated: CAWSVRDRIYEQYF.

The rearrangement uses TRBV11-3 and TRBJ1-1, with D perhaps TRBD1 (5 bases). V lost 4 bases and J lost 3, with 9 bases in between. The V gene's germline CDR1 is SGHNT and CDR2 YENEEA. CDR3 length: 13 amino acids. CDR3 sequence (DNA): TGTGCCAGCAGCTCGTCGACAGACACTGAAGCTTTCTTT. It specifies CASSSSTDTEAFF.

The chain has TRBV5-1 and TRBJ1-1, with 9 bases that match TRBD1. This CDR3 is 14 amino acids long. V gave up 2 bases and J gave up 5 bases; unmatched junction bases: 4. Germline V CDR1 and CDR2: SGHRS, YFSETQ. The CDR3 region has the DNA TGCGCCAGCAGCTTACGGGACAGGGAGACTGAAGCTTTCTTT. Residues: CASSLRDRETEAFF.

The V gene is TRBV30, the J gene TRBJ1-6, with 9 bases fitting TRBD1. The V gene's germline CDR1 is GTSNPN and CDR2 SVGIG (reference sequence). The CDR3 extends over 14 amino acids. The J segment lost 9 bases and the V segment lost 1 base, leaving 4 bases of the junction unmatched. The CDR3 DNA is TGTGCCTGGAGTGCAGGGACAGGGACTTCACCCCTCCACTTT. It specifies CAWSAGTGTSPLHF.

The chain recombines TRBV5-4 with TRBJ2-3; no firm D call. From germline, CDR1 is SGHNT and CDR2 YYREEE (reference sequence). The CDR3 covers 13 residues. Trimming shortened V by 0 bases and J by 1 base, and 3 bases separated the two germline ends. CDR3 in DNA: TGTGCCAGCAGCTTGGCGGGCACAGATACGCAGTATTTT. This encodes CASSLAGTDTQYF.

The gene calls are TRBV11-3 and TRBJ2-3; D is ambiguous. The V end lost 5 bases, the J end lost 6 bases, and 12 bases lay between the germline ends. Germline V gene lookup returns CDR1 SGHNT and CDR2 YENEEA. The CDR3 is 13 amino acids. The CDR3: CASSHTSRDTQYF. The CDR3 DNA follows: TGTGCCAGCAGCCATACCAGCAGGGATACGCAGTATTTT.

The rearrangement joins TRBV6-2 or TRBV6-3 to TRBJ2-4, with 9 bases lining up with TRBD2. The CDR3 runs to 16 residues. CDR1 is MNHEY and CDR2 is SVGEGT in the germline V gene. The ends lost 5 bases at V and 1 base at J; junction bases unmatched: 6. The DNA for the CDR3 is TGTGCCAGCAGTGAGCAGGCGGGGGGGGCCAAAAACATTCAGTACTTC. Its protein is CASSEQAGGAKNIQYF.

The chain links TRBV27 to TRBJ1-2; 9 bases line up with TRBD1. The CDR3 contains 16 residues. Germline trimming cut 5 bases from V and 1 base from J; bases unmatched to any gene: 8. Per germline, CDR1 MNHEY and CDR2 SMNVEV (reference sequence). CDR3 sequence: CASSPGQGEGNYGYTF. Written as DNA, the CDR3 is TGTGCCAGCAGTCCGGGACAGGGAGAGGGTAACTATGGCTACACCTTC.

The rearrangement links TRBV5-1 to TRBJ1-6; the D gene is possibly TRBD1 (6 bases). CDR1 and CDR2 (germline): SGHRS, YFSETQ. The CDR3 has 16 residues. The V end lost 3 bases, the J end lost 5 bases, and 15 bases lay between the germline ends. CDR3 residues: CASSSLAGVDNSPLHF. The CDR3 nucleotides are TGCGCCAGCAGCTCCCTCGCAGGGGTTGATAATTCACCCCTCCACTTT.

This clone was observed a single time. V usage is TRBV9 and J usage is TRBJ1-2, with 7 bases that match TRBD1. V lost 9 bases, J lost 0 bases, and 11 bases stayed unmatched. The CDR3 runs 15 residues. Germline V gene sequence: CDR1 SGDLS, CDR2 YYNGEE. The CDR3 nucleotides are TGTGCCACCGCGAGGGAGGACAGGTCTAACTATGGCTACACCTTC. It codes for CATAREDRSNYGYTF.